Detailed here is one T cell receptor (beta chain). Its antigen remains unidentified. This sample is part of a study of cytomegalovirus exposure and HLA in healthy donors. Whole-study context: Of several hundred genotyped donors, 65% to 85% clustered with self-reported Caucasian donors. Study-level findings and limits: Listed as cytomegalovirus-associated were 150 to 200 TCR beta chains. In a later analysis, approximately 15,000 TCR beta sequences were associated with HLA alleles at 0.05 false discovery rate.

Germline V gives CDR1 SNHLY, CDR2 FYNNEI. This CDR3 is built from 16 residues. Deletions cut 7 bases from V and 10 bases from J, with 27 bases between. PCR primers comprised 60 Vbeta and 13 Jbeta primers. Libraries were prepared by immunoSEQ multiplex PCR; TCRdb keeps only in-frame clonotypes and omits some of them. The sample yields about 94,000 clones, around 66% seen once. This rearrangement joins TRBV2 to TRBJ2-3; D is perhaps TRBD2 (6 bases). The specimen was PBMCs. This clonotype originated in a man aged 30-40 years in good health and CMV-seronegative. CDR3 amino acids: CASKVGLQTPGSAQYF. In DNA, the CDR3 is TGTGCCAGCAAAGTAGGACTCCAAACCCCCGGGAGTGCGCAGTATTTT.